Reported below is one TCR beta chain. The antigen is unknown. This specimen belongs to a study of STAT3 mutations in large granular lymphocyte leukemia. Across the whole study: Among longitudinally sequenced T-LGLL patients, roughly half had canonical activating STAT3 mutations detected.

Profiled with immunoSEQ multiplex PCR; TCRdb holds only in-frame clones, not every one. The sample includes 13,000 or so clones, 88% of them seen just once. CDR1 is MNHEY and CDR2 is SMNVEV in the germline V gene (reference sequence). CDR3 length: 12 residues. Trimming took off 6 bases at V and 6 bases at J, with 11 bases between the two ends. Study findings and constraints: TCR clonotype switching after therapy occurred in about 30% of the 18 patients. Sampling intervals varied between patients and samples. Every T-LGLL patient had at least one immunodominant TCRbeta clonotype.

Sequenced material: PBMCs. V is TRBV27 and J is TRBJ1-1, with D possibly matching TRBD1 (5 bases). The sequence came from a human donor with T large granular lymphocyte leukemia. Some clones in this sample may be carry-over from other donors' samples. CDR3 sequence (DNA): TGTGCCAGCAGCGCAGGGAGCGCTGAAGCTTTCTTT. Its protein product is CASSAGSAEAFF.